These 5 T cell receptor beta chains originate from one sample sequenced in a study of OX40 agonist ivuxolimab in advanced cancers. The assay was immunoSEQ multiplex PCR, and TCRdb's table has in-frame clones only and misses some. Counted here are under 150,000 clones, roughly 91% occurring once; the ten biggest clones make up about 0.93%. Sequenced material: CD4+ or CD8+ T cells sorted from blood, taken in a trial of the OX40 agonist ivuxolimab. These TCRs come from an adult with an advanced solid tumor such as melanoma, head and neck, liver or kidney cancer.

The gene calls are TRBV5-1 and TRBJ1-1; no clear D gene. The germline gives CDR1 SGHRS, CDR2 YFSETQ. The CDR3 has 14 amino acids. V lost 2 bases to trimming and J lost 0 bases, with 8 bases between them. In DNA form, the CDR3 reads TGCGCCAGCAGCTTAGACGGCTTGAACACTGAAGCTTTCTTT. This translates into CASSLDGLNTEAFF.

V and J are TRBV5-1 and TRBJ2-1; D possibly corresponds to TRBD1 (6 bases). V lost 3 bases and J 6 bases, leaving 13 bases between the germline ends. This CDR3 comprises 14 residues. Germline-derived CDR1 and CDR2 are SGHRS and YFSETQ. CDR3 sequence (DNA): TGCGCCAGCAGCTCGGACAGCCCGGGCAATGAGCAGTTCTTC. Its translation: CASSSDSPGNEQFF.

The genes are TRBV18 and TRBJ1-1; perhaps TRBD1 as D (5 bases). V was trimmed by 4 bases and J by 2 bases, leaving 11 bases between them. The CDR3 is 14 amino acids. Looked up from germline, CDR1 is KGHSH and CDR2 is LQKENI. Written as DNA, the CDR3 is TGTGCCAGCTCACGAACGACAGAAAACACTGAAGCTTTCTTT. It encodes CASSRTTENTEAFF.

V and J are TRBV19 and TRBJ2-3, with D perhaps matching TRBD2 (5 bases). CDR3 length: 18 amino acids. V was trimmed by 5 bases and J by 2 bases, leaving 23 bases between them. The germline V gene has CDR1 LNHDA and CDR2 SQIVND (reference sequence). The CDR3 DNA follows: TGTGCCAGTAGTCTCAGCGGAAGGGCCCTTCTATCCACAGATACGCAGTATTTT. It yields the protein CASSLSGRALLSTDTQYF.

CDR3: CASGSIPGQTYSSVYEQYF. The CDR3 DNA is TGTGCTAGTGGTTCGATACCGGGACAGACATATTCCTCGGTCTACGAGCAGTACTTC. The genes are TRBV12-5 and TRBJ2-7, with 7 bases matching TRBD1. The V gene's germline CDR1 is LGHNT and CDR2 FRNRAP. This CDR3 region has 19 residues. The V and J ends lost 4 bases and 3 bases, in that order; junction bases with no gene match: 21. The variable domain in full, with the rest retrieved from reference TRBV12-5 and TRBJ2-7, is DARVTQTPRHKVTEMGQEVTMRCQPILGHNTVFWYRQTMMQGLELLAYFRNRAPLDDSGMPKDRFSAEMPDATLATLKIQPSEPRDSAVYFCASGSIPGQTYSSVYEQYFGPGTRLTVT.